The 27 T cell receptor beta chains below come from one sample, sequenced in a study of graft-versus-host responses after intestinal transplantation. Some clones are missing from TCRdb's copy, which holds only in-frame ones; the method was immunoSEQ multiplex PCR. The sample has 16,000 or so clones; 95% are singletons. Sequences were derived from PBMCs, sampled 23 days after intestinal transplant. The receptors were gathered from a human patient who received an intestinal transplant, so some T cells may come from the graft donor.

The rearrangement uses TRBV7-2 and TRBJ2-7; no reliable D call. The V and J ends lost 3 bases and 3 bases respectively, with 18 bases between them. CDR1 and CDR2 from the germline V gene are SGHTA and FQGNSA. The CDR3 covers 16 residues. The CDR3 DNA sequence: TGTGCCAGCAGCTTCCTGGAACCGAAGGCCCTCTACGAGCAGTACTTC. Its translation is CASSFLEPKALYEQYF.

The chain carries TRBV19 and TRBJ1-1, with D possibly matching TRBD1 (6 bases). Trimming left V 0 bases short and J 3 bases short, with 8 bases between. Germline V CDR1 and CDR2: LNHDA, SQIVND (reference sequence). The CDR3 contains 14 residues. The CDR3 DNA sequence: TGTGCCAGTAGTATAGAGGACAGCTACACTGAAGCTTTCTTT. This translates into CASSIEDSYTEAFF.

CDR3 sequence: CASASGTYEQYF. The CDR3 DNA sequence: TGTGCCAGCGCTAGCGGGACCTACGAGCAGTACTTC. This chain connects TRBV27 to TRBJ2-7, with 9 nucleotides matching TRBD2. This CDR3 is 12 amino acids long. V gave up 8 bases and J gave up 2 bases; unmatched junction bases: 1. In germline, CDR1 is MNHEY, CDR2 SMNVEV (reference sequence).

This chain links TRBV18 with TRBJ1-1, with a tentative D call TRBD1 (6 bases). This CDR3 is built from 17 residues. V lost 4 bases and J 1 base, leaving 19 bases between the germline ends. Germline CDR1 reads KGHSH; CDR2 reads LQKENI. The CDR3 DNA follows: TGTGCCAGCTCACTACGGGGGGGGGCAAATGGGAACACTGAAGCTTTCTTT. This codes for CASSLRGGANGNTEAFF.

As for this clone: The sample holds other DNA sequences that translate to the same CDR3. The chain couples TRBV27 to TRBJ2-7; 9 bases match TRBD1. V shed 3 bases, J shed 2 bases, and the junction held 5 bases outside the gene matches. The CDR3 contains 15 residues. Germline V lookup: CDR1 MNHEY, CDR2 SMNVEV (reference sequence). Here the CDR3 reads CASSFGRQGAYEQYF. The CDR3 DNA sequence: TGTGCCAGCAGTTTTGGGCGACAGGGGGCCTACGAGCAGTACTTC.

The chain combines TRBV25-1 with TRBJ1-6; maybe TRBD1 (5 bases). Germline CDR1 and CDR2: MGHDK and SYGVNS. V lost 4 bases, J lost 0 bases, and 16 bases lay in between. This CDR3 is built from 18 residues. The CDR3 DNA is TGTGCCAGCAGTGGGTATGGGACGGGCAGCTCCTATAATTCACCCCTCCACTTT. This sequence encodes CASSGYGTGSSYNSPLHF. The entire variable domain, with the rest obtained from reference TRBV25-1 and TRBJ1-6, is as follows: EADIYQTPRYLVIGTGKKITLECSQTMGHDKMYWYQQDPGMELHLIHYSYGVNSTEKGDLSSESTVSRIRTEHFPLTLESARPSHTSQYLCASSGYGTGSSYNSPLHFGNGTRLTVT.

The chain links TRBV4-2 to TRBJ2-1; the match to TRBD2 covers 10 bases. Germline CDR1 is LGHNA and CDR2 is YNFKEQ. This CDR3 comprises 19 residues. J was trimmed by 2 bases and V by 5 bases; bases with no gene match: 15. CDR3 nucleotides: TGTGCCAGCAGCTCGGTATCTAGCGGGAGATTGCAACCCTACAATGAGCAGTTCTTC. The encoded protein is CASSSVSSGRLQPYNEQFF.

The V call is TRBV15, the J call TRBJ1-2, with D possibly matching TRBD1 (5 bases). Germline V gene data show CDR1 as LNHNV and CDR2 as YYDKDF (reference sequence). Trimming shortened V by 4 bases and J by 8 bases, and 20 bases separated the two germline ends. CDR3 length equals 15 residues. The CDR3 sequence is CATSTRQKGHRGYTF. CDR3 bases: TGTGCCACCAGCACAAGACAGAAAGGGCATCGAGGCTACACCTTC.

The V gene is TRBV4-1, the J gene TRBJ1-2; perhaps TRBD1 as D (6 bases). CDR1 MGHRA and CDR2 YSYEKL come from the germline V gene. The CDR3 contains 13 residues. V was cut by 3 bases and J by 4 bases, with 9 bases left in between. The CDR3 reads CASSQPTGYGYTF. CDR3 nucleotides: TGCGCCAGCAGCCAGCCGACAGGCTATGGCTACACCTTC.

The V and J genes are TRBV11-1 and TRBJ2-7; D not resolved. The V end was cut by 4 bases, the J end by 2 bases, with 9 bases between. This CDR3 is built from 13 residues. CDR1 is SGHAT and CDR2 is FQDESV in the germline V gene (reference sequence). The CDR3 nucleotides are TGTGCCAGCAGCTCAGACCGAGCCTACGAGCAGTACTTC. Translation gives CASSSDRAYEQYF. The full variable domain, rest sourced from reference TRBV11-1 and TRBJ2-7, is EAEVAQSPRYKITEKSQAVAFWCDPISGHATLYWYRQILGQGPELLVQFQDESVVDDSQLPKDRFSAERLKGVDSTLKIQPAELGDSAMYLCASSSDRAYEQYFGPGTRLTVT.

The chain combines TRBV28 with TRBJ2-1; TRBD2 matches at 11 bases. The CDR3 length is 16 residues. Germline-derived CDR1 and CDR2 are MDHEN and SYDVKM. DNA for the CDR3: TGTGGTACGGGAGGGACTAGCGGTTACTCCTACAATGAGCAGTTCTTC. This gives the protein CGTGGTSGYSYNEQFF.

This clone has a single count. As DNA, the CDR3 is TGTGCCAGCAGTGAATATGACTCATTCTACGAGCAGTACTTC. It yields the protein CASSEYDSFYEQYF. The V and J genes are TRBV25-1 and TRBJ2-5; D call uncertain. The J call is in doubt because the DNA end fits TRBJ2-7 better. The CDR3 sequence is 14 residues long. Germline V CDR1 and CDR2: MGHDK, SYGVNS.

J is TRBJ1-5 and V is TRBV5-1, with a possible D match to TRBD1 (6 bases). The CDR3 is 15 amino acids. Looked up from germline, CDR1 is SGHRS and CDR2 is YFSETQ. V lost 1 base and J lost 7, with 15 bases in between. CDR3 residues: CASSLSGGARQPQHF. DNA for the CDR3: TGCGCCAGCAGCTTGAGTGGGGGGGCCAGGCAGCCCCAGCATTTT.

This clone was observed a few times. This chain connects TRBV7-2 to TRBJ2-1, with 8 bases that match TRBD2. Trimming cost V 2 bases and J 8 bases; bases outside gene matches: 17. Germline assignment: CDR1 SGHTA and CDR2 FQGNSA. This CDR3 comprises 18 residues. CDR3 DNA sequence: TGTGCCAGCAGCTTAAGTAGGGCTAGCGGGCCGGGGCGGGATGAGCAGTTCTTC. Protein product: CASSLSRASGPGRDEQFF.

The V and J genes are TRBV14 and TRBJ2-5; 11 bases line up with TRBD2. V shed 1 base, J shed 3 bases, and the junction held 7 bases outside the gene matches. CDR1 and CDR2 from the germline V gene are SGHDN and FVKESK. The CDR3 has 17 residues. Written as DNA, the CDR3 is TGTGCCAGCAGCCAAGGAGAGAAGACTAGCGGGAAAGAGACCCAGTACTTC. Translated, it gives CASSQGEKTSGKETQYF. Using reference TRBV14 and TRBJ2-5 for the parts outside the CDR3, the full variable domain is EAGVTQFPSHSVIEKGQTVTLRCDPISGHDNLYWYRRVMGKEIKFLLHFVKESKQDESGMPNNRFLAERTGGTYSTLKVQPAELEDSGVYFCASSQGEKTSGKETQYFGPGTRLLVL.

The chain links TRBV5-5 to TRBJ2-5; no reliable D call. This CDR3 is built from 14 residues. The germline gives CDR1 SGHKS, CDR2 YYEKEE (reference sequence). Trimming cost V 0 bases and J 5 bases, with 11 bases left between them. The CDR3, as DNA: TGTGCCAGCAGCTTGGCGCTGGCAGATGAGACCCAGTACTTC. It encodes CASSLALADETQYF.

This sequence joins TRBV2 and TRBJ1-1; no definite D call. The CDR3 extends over 14 amino acids. Germline V CDR1 and CDR2: SNHLY, FYNNEI. The germline V and J ends were trimmed by 3 bases and 0 bases, with 8 bases remaining between them. The CDR3 bases are TGTGCCAGCAGTGAGTGGCAGGTGAACACTGAAGCTTTCTTT. It codes for CASSEWQVNTEAFF.

The rearrangement joins TRBV28 to TRBJ1-1; D not resolved. This CDR3 region has 16 residues. The germline CDR1 and CDR2 sequences are MDHEN and SYDVKM. Trimming took off 2 bases at V and 4 bases at J, with 17 bases between the two ends. The CDR3 reads CASSLPRAPGSTEAFF. CDR3 DNA sequence: TGTGCCAGCAGTTTACCCCGGGCCCCCGGTAGCACTGAAGCTTTCTTT.

The chain employs TRBV7-9 and TRBJ2-1; maybe TRBD2 (5 bases). CDR3 length equals 15 residues. The ends were cut back, 4 bases at V and 5 bases at J, with 15 bases in the middle. Germline assignment: CDR1 SEHNR and CDR2 FQNEAQ (reference sequence). The DNA for the CDR3 is TGTGCCAGCAGCTCCCCCTCTGACTACGACAATGAGCAGTTCTTC. Amino acid sequence: CASSSPSDYDNEQFF.

The V gene is TRBV11-2, the J gene TRBJ2-7; TRBD1 is a possible D gene (5 bases). Trimming cost V 1 base and J 0 bases, with 10 bases left between them. Germline loops: CDR1 SGHAT, CDR2 FQNNGV. The CDR3 covers 15 residues. CDR3 coding DNA: TGTGCCAGCAGCTTAGGTGGGGCCTCCTCCTACGAGCAGTACTTC. Translated: CASSLGGASSYEQYF.

This chain uses TRBV6-5 with TRBJ2-4, with D hard to call. Trimming removed 2 bases from V and 8 bases from J, with 10 bases in between. Germline V CDR1 and CDR2: MNHEY, SVGAGI. CDR3 length equals 13 residues. The CDR3 nucleotides are TGTGCCAGCAGTTACGACCTAGAGGACATTCAGTACTTC. Protein product: CASSYDLEDIQYF.

The CDR3 nucleotides read TGCGCCAGCAGCTTGGAGGGACCACACAATGAGCAGTTCTTC. Its translation is CASSLEGPHNEQFF. The chain couples TRBV5-1 to TRBJ2-1; D might be TRBD1 or TRBD2, each matching 5 bases. Germline V lookup: CDR1 SGHRS, CDR2 YFSETQ. CDR3 length: 14 amino acids. Between the trimmed V and J ends, which lost 0 bases and 5 bases, there was a span of 9 bases.

The rearrangement uses TRBV27 and TRBJ2-7; 7 bases are shared with TRBD2. J lost 2 bases, V lost 2 bases, and 0 bases had no gene match. Germline loops: CDR1 MNHEY, CDR2 SMNVEV (reference sequence). This CDR3 has 13 amino acids. The CDR3 protein is CASSLAGAYEQYF. As DNA, the CDR3 is TGTGCCAGCAGTTTAGCGGGAGCCTACGAGCAGTACTTC.

V and J are TRBV2 and TRBJ1-2; TRBD1 matches 8 bases. Germline V gives CDR1 SNHLY, CDR2 FYNNEI. Losses at the gene ends were 5 bases for V and 6 bases for J; bases not matched to a gene: 8. This CDR3 is 14 amino acids long. The chain's CDR3 is CASSKRTGQDGYTF. CDR3 nucleotides: TGTGCCAGCAGTAAGCGGACAGGGCAGGATGGCTACACCTTC.

This clone is a singleton in its sample. This rearrangement joins TRBV2 to TRBJ2-3; 7 bases match TRBD2. This CDR3 is 16 amino acids long. Trimming took 4 bases from V and 1 from J; bases not matched to a gene: 8. The germline CDR1 and CDR2 sequences are SNHLY and FYNNEI. The CDR3 nucleotides read TGTGCCAGCAGTGGCCCCCAGGGAGGGGGCACAGATACGCAGTATTTT. Its translation is CASSGPQGGGTDTQYF. Full variable domain (rest looked up from reference TRBV2 and TRBJ2-3): EPEVTQTPSHQVTQMGQEVILRCVPISNHLYFYWYRQILGQKVEFLVSFYNNEISEKSEIFDDQFSVERPDGSNFTLKIRSTKLEDSAMYFCASSGPQGGGTDTQYFGPGTRLTVL.

The chain employs TRBV7-8 and TRBJ1-3, with D possibly TRBD1 on 5 matching bases. V was cut by 4 bases and J by 4 bases, with 17 bases left in between. The germline V gene encodes CDR1 SGHVS and CDR2 FQNEAQ. The CDR3 spans 16 residues. In nucleotides, the CDR3 is TGTGCCAGCAGCTCCCCACCCACCGGGGGGGGAAACACCATATATTTT. This translates into CASSSPPTGGGNTIYF.

The genes are TRBV7-9 and TRBJ1-2; 12 bases map to TRBD1. Germline CDR1 SEHNR, CDR2 FQNEAQ (reference sequence). The CDR3 length is 15 residues. Trimming at V came to 3 bases and at J to 6 bases, leaving 5 bases not matched to a gene. CDR3 protein: CASSFPGQGAHGYTF. Written as DNA, the CDR3 is TGTGCCAGCAGCTTTCCGGGACAGGGGGCGCATGGCTACACCTTC.